Sequencing of this T cell receptor beta chain was carried out in a study of T-cell memory formation after mild COVID-19. Trimming removed 0 bases at V and 5 bases at J, with 13 bases between. This CDR3 is built from 15 residues. Germline CDR1 reads DFQATT; CDR2 reads SNEGSKA (reference sequence). To note about this clonotype: Antigen: not known.

The study, taken as a whole, reports: Memory from before infection featured some responding clones, which suggests cross-reactive memory joined. Of the contracting clones, CD4+ ones lay mainly in CM and EM, and CD8+ ones in EMRA.

TCRdb analysed the 5' RACE reads with MiXCR anew, one entry per CDR3 protein. The sample carries around 33,000 distinct CDR3 sequences, roughly 21% recorded once. The chain carries TRBV20-1 and TRBJ2-2; D is perhaps TRBD2 (5 bases). The sequence derives from an adult who had mild COVID-19 (a few samples of this study predate the infection). Cell type and time point are not known. The source material was PBMCs or a T cell subset sorted from them (not recorded which). The CDR3 reads CSARDLASLTGELFF. The CDR3 nucleotides are TGCAGTGCTAGAGATCTCGCTAGCCTTACCGGGGAGCTGTTTTTT.